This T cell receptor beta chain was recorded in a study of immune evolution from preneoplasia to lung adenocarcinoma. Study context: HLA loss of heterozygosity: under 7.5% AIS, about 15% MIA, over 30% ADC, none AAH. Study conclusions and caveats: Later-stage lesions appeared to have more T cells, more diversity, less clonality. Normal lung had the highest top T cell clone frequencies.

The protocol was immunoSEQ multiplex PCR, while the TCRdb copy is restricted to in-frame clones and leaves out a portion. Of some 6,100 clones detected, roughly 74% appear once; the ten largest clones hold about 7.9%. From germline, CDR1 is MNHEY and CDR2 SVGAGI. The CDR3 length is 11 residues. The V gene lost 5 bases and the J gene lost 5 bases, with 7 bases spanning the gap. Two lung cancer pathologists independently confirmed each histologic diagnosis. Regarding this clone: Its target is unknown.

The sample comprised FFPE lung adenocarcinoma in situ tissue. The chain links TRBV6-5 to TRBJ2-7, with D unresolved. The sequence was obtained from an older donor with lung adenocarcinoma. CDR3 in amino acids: CASSDADEQYF. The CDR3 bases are TGTGCCAGCAGTGACGCGGACGAGCAGTACTTC.